One and the same sample provided the 10 T cell receptor beta chains below, sequenced in a study of blood T cell repertoires in COVID-19 (dated by TCRdb to 2018 to 2021). Libraries came from the immunoSEQ multiplex PCR assay. Sourced from immuneACCESS, this table was stored by TCRdb with only in-frame sequences that have V and J called. A share of the clones is absent; for the studies checked, an unresolved V gene accounts for under half, and the remainder has no known explanation. Counted in this sample were about 90,000 clones; 75% to 90% of them appeared once. The top ten hold about 13% of the sample. The material sequenced was peripheral blood. Receptors originate from a human donor in a cohort sampled during active COVID-19.

V usage is TRBV28 and J usage is TRBJ2-1; TRBD2 matches 11 bases. CDR3 length: 15 amino acids. Germline loops: CDR1 MDHEN, CDR2 SYDVKM. Trimming took 7 bases from V and 5 from J; bases not matched to a gene: 7. This chain's CDR3 is CASINSGGAHNEQFF. The CDR3 nucleotides read TGTGCCAGCATTAATAGCGGGGGGGCCCACAATGAGCAGTTCTTC.

This clone was detected only once. The CDR3 DNA follows: TGTGCCAGCAGCCCTCGCGGGGGGGCTTCACCCCTCCACTTT. Encoded protein: CASSPRGGASPLHF. The chain recombines TRBV28 with TRBJ1-6, with D maybe TRBD1 (6 bases). Germline V CDR1 and CDR2: MDHEN, SYDVKM. V gave up 6 bases and J gave up 9 bases, with 15 bases separating them. The CDR3 has 14 residues.

The chain uses TRBV5-8 and TRBJ1-2, with 9 bases lining up with TRBD1. There are 13 residues in the CDR3. Germline lookup yields CDR1 SGHTS and CDR2 YDEGEE. With 4 bases clipped from V and 6 bases from J, the junction kept 4 bases outside the gene matches. The DNA of the CDR3 is TGTGCCAGCAGCATGAGGACAGGGGATGGCTACACCTTC. It translates to CASSMRTGDGYTF.

The chain is built from TRBV6-2 or TRBV6-3 and TRBJ2-1, with 11 bases fitting TRBD1. After removal of 5 bases from V and 8 bases from J, the junction contained 11 bases not matched to a gene. Germline CDR1 reads MNHEY; CDR2 reads SVGEGT. The CDR3 runs 16 residues. The CDR3 sequence is CASSTTGTGGSYEQFF. CDR3 bases: TGTGCCAGCAGTACCACCGGGACAGGGGGGTCGTATGAGCAGTTCTTC.

The chain is built from TRBV6-4 and TRBJ2-1, with 13 bases lining up with TRBD2. The CDR3 has 18 residues. With V trimmed by 3 bases and J by 4 bases, 9 bases remained unmatched. Germline V CDR1 and CDR2: MRHNA, SNTAGT. In DNA, the CDR3 is TGTGCCAGCAGTGAATCGAAACTAGCGGGGGGGCAATACAATGAGCAGTTCTTC. This translates into CASSESKLAGGQYNEQFF.

This chain uses TRBV9 with TRBJ2-3; 10 nucleotides line up with TRBD2. This CDR3 has 17 amino acids. CDR1 is SGDLS and CDR2 is YYNGEE in the germline V gene. V gave up 4 bases and J gave up 0 bases; unmatched junction bases: 8. Here the CDR3 reads CASSRRGLAASTDTQYF. The CDR3 coding sequence is TGTGCCAGCAGCCGACGAGGACTAGCGGCTAGCACAGATACGCAGTATTTT. The entire variable domain, with the rest obtained from reference TRBV9 and TRBJ2-3, is as follows: DSGVTQTPKHLITATGQRVTLRCSPRSGDLSVYWYQQSLDQGLQFLIQYYNGEERAKGNILERFSAQQFPDLHSELNLSSLELGDSALYFCASSRRGLAASTDTQYFGPGTRLTVL.

The rearrangement joins TRBV5-1 to TRBJ2-7; D is possibly TRBD1 (5 bases). Trimming shortened V by 4 bases and J by 5 bases, and 22 bases separated the two germline ends. The CDR3 is made up of 16 amino acids. Germline V gene sequence: CDR1 SGHRS, CDR2 YFSETQ. The CDR3 is CASSMPPNPGKDEQYF. The CDR3 DNA reads as TGCGCCAGCAGCATGCCACCAAACCCAGGGAAGGACGAGCAGTACTTC.

V usage is TRBV27 and J usage is TRBJ2-7; 13 nucleotides agree with TRBD2. The J segment lost 0 bases and the V segment lost 6 bases, leaving 2 bases of the junction unmatched. Germline CDR1 is MNHEY and CDR2 is SMNVEV (reference sequence). This CDR3 is built from 15 residues. The CDR3 DNA sequence: TGTGCCAGCAGGGGGACTAGCGGGGCCTCCTACGAGCAGTACTTC. Its protein is CASRGTSGASYEQYF.

This chain links TRBV24-1 with TRBJ2-5, with 11 bases matching TRBD2. Germline CDR1 reads KGHDR; CDR2 reads SFDVKD. Trimming at V came to 4 bases and at J to 5 bases, leaving 8 bases not matched to a gene. This CDR3 is built from 16 residues. CDR3 nucleotides: TGTGCCACCAGTGAATTTCTAGCGGGGGGATCGGAGACCCAGTACTTC. Translated: CATSEFLAGGSETQYF.

About this clone: Its ends do not fully match the called genes, so a read error is possible. The chain recombines TRBV6-5 with TRBJ2-5; D is unclear. The CDR3 has 11 residues. Germline V CDR1 and CDR2: MNHEY, SVGAGI. CDR3 sequence reads: CASSYQETQYF. For the CDR3, the DNA is TGTGCCAGCAGTTACCAGGAGACCCAGTACTTC.